This is a list of T cell receptor beta chains from one sample in a study of T cells after yellow fever vaccination. A single record per CDR3 protein comes from TCRdb applying MiXCR to the 5' RACE reads. The table has about 85,000 distinct CDR3 sequences, about 14% seen once. This material consisted of CD8+ T cells not binding an NS4B(214-222) dextramer, sorted from PBMCs, taken roughly 20 days after the first yellow fever vaccination. The receptors derive from a man aged 18 to 29 who received the YFV17D yellow fever vaccine. Each CDR3 is given with its conserved first and last residue. Each record gives: CDR3 length, clone size, V gene, J gene, D gene, CDR3 DNA, CDR3 protein. D genes are given only for firm matches. Size values are once, few and many counts, or a class for expanded clones, and some rows have none.

16	few	TRBV4-3	TRBJ1-2	.	TGCGCCAGCAGCCAAGATGCAACAGCGCGATTCTATGGCTACACCTTC	CASSQDATARFYGYTF
14	few	TRBV9	TRBJ1-6	TRBD1	TGTGCCAGCAGCGGACAGGGGGTAAATTCACCCCTCCACTTT	CASSGQGVNSPLHF
14	.	TRBV6-1	TRBJ1-4	.	TGTGCCAGCAGTAGGGGACCTACTAATGAAAAACTGTTTTTT	CASSRGPTNEKLFF
18	few	TRBV4-1	TRBJ2-4	.	TGCGCCAGCAGCCAGCACCCCGGGACTCCGGAAGCCAAAAACATTCAGTACTTC	CASSQHPGTPEAKNIQYF
12	few	TRBV7-9	TRBJ1-2	TRBD1	TGTGCCACTACGGACAGGCCCTATGGCTACACCTTC	CATTDRPYGYTF
13	few	TRBV19	TRBJ2-2	TRBD1	TGTGCCACCTCCGGGACAGGGGCCGGGGAGCTGTTTTTT	CATSGTGAGELFF
12	.	TRBV12-3/TRBV12-4	TRBJ2-7	.	TGTGCCAGCAGTTTTTTAGCGTACGAGCAGTACTTC	CASSFLAYEQYF
12	few	TRBV6-5	TRBJ2-2	.	TGTGCCAGCAGACCCCAAGACGGGGAGCTGTTTTTT	CASRPQDGELFF
14	few	TRBV27	TRBJ2-2	.	TGTGCCAGCACCCTCGGACTACACACCGGGGAGCTGTTTTTT	CASTLGLHTGELFF
16	once	TRBV7-9	TRBJ1-1	TRBD1	TGTGCCAGCAGCTCCTCCGACAGGGGGCGCAACACTGAAGCTTTCTTT	CASSSSDRGRNTEAFF
14	few	TRBV25-1	TRBJ2-1	.	TGTGCCAGCAGTGACCAAGGAGGGGGCGATGAGCAGTTCTTC	CASSDQGGGDEQFF
15	few	TRBV15	TRBJ2-3	.	TGTGCCACCAGCAGAGATTTAATGGTGGGAGATACGCAGTATTTT	CATSRDLMVGDTQYF
16	.	TRBV4-1	TRBJ1-1	TRBD1	TGCGCCAGCAGCCAACCCCCGACAGGGGAAAACACTGAAGCTTTCTTT	CASSQPPTGENTEAFF
17	many	TRBV4-1	TRBJ1-6	.	TGCGCCAGCAGCCAAGGAGGACCGGCCAGGGGATATTCACCCCTCCACTTT	CASSQGGPARGYSPLHF
14	few	TRBV28	TRBJ2-1	TRBD2	TGTGCCAGCGTAGTTAGCGGGGGGCCCAATGAGCAGTTCTTC	CASVVSGGPNEQFF
14	few	TRBV4-1	TRBJ2-7	.	TGCGCCAGCAGCCAAGAAACAGCGTCCTACGAGCAGTACTTC	CASSQETASYEQYF
14	few	TRBV7-2	TRBJ2-7	.	TGTGCCAGCAGCGCAGAGGGGATCCCCTACGAGCAGTACTTC	CASSAEGIPYEQYF
15	.	TRBV7-7	TRBJ2-5	TRBD2	TGTGCCAGCAGCCCGTGGACTAGCGGCGAGAAGACCCAGTACTTC	CASSPWTSGEKTQYF